The 6 T cell receptor beta chains below come from one sample, sequenced in a study of identical twins. TCRdb reprocessed the 5' RACE reads with MiXCR, giving one entry per CDR3 protein. The data show 450,000 to 650,000 distinct CDR3 sequences, 9.6% seen once. This sample also appeared in a second study, on yellow fever vaccine responses in identical twins.

Material: PBMCs. All receptors come from a woman aged 18-29 years in good health.

Many counts were recorded for this clonotype. Germline and junction disagree at one end, which may indicate a read error. The rearrangement links TRBV15 to TRBJ2-3; D remains ambiguous. This CDR3 is built from 14 residues. Germline-derived CDR1 and CDR2 are LNHNV and YYDKDF (reference sequence). In DNA form, the CDR3 reads TGTGCCACCAGCCGAGATCCTAGCACAGATACGCAGTATTTT. Residues: CATSRDPSTDTQYF.

In this sample, this clonotype turned up many times. The rearrangement joins TRBV5-1 to TRBJ2-1; TRBD1 agrees at 8 bases. With V trimmed by 3 bases and J by 5 bases, 7 bases remained unmatched. The germline CDR1 and CDR2 sequences are SGHRS and YFSETQ. This CDR3 comprises 15 residues. The CDR3 DNA follows: TGCGCCAGCAGCTGGACAGGGCGGAGCGACAATGAGCAGTTCTTC. Residues: CASSWTGRSDNEQFF.

There are many counts of this clonotype. V gene TRBV7-3 combines with J gene TRBJ1-4; D is perhaps TRBD1 (5 bases). The CDR3 totals 17 residues. Trimming cost V 6 bases and J 5 bases, with 22 bases left between them. CDR1 is SGHTA, CDR2 FQGTGA, per germline. CDR3 sequence reads: CASRPSPGTENNEKLFF. The CDR3 DNA reads TGTGCCAGCAGGCCTTCCCCCGGGACCGAGAACAATGAAAAACTGTTTTTT.

The chain has TRBV12-3 or TRBV12-4 and TRBJ2-3; 10 nucleotides match TRBD2. Unmatched junction bases numbered 19, after V lost 10 bases and J lost 0 bases. CDR3 length equals 19 residues. CDR3 nucleotides: TGTGCCATCTGTTTGCTAGCGGGAGTCCCATACAGGAGCACAGATACGCAGTATTTT. Encoded protein: CAICLLAGVPYRSTDTQYF.

Only a few counts were recorded for this clonotype. The chain carries TRBV10-3 and TRBJ2-7, with D perhaps being TRBD1 or TRBD2 (5 bases each). This CDR3 has 13 residues. Germline V gives CDR1 ENHRY, CDR2 SYGVKD. V was trimmed by 8 bases and J by 4 bases, leaving 15 bases between them. For the CDR3, the DNA is TGTGCCATCCGAGGGGTTCAGTCTTACGAGCAGTACTTC. It is translated as CAIRGVQSYEQYF.

About this clonotype: One end of the junction is discordant with germline, which a read error may explain. The chain joins TRBV29-1 to TRBJ2-3; D remains ambiguous. Germline CDR1 reads SQVTM; CDR2 reads ANQGSEA. The CDR3 covers 12 residues. In nucleotides, the CDR3 is TGCAGCGTTGATCTTAGCAGAGATACGCAGTATTTT. Translation: CSVDLSRDTQYF.